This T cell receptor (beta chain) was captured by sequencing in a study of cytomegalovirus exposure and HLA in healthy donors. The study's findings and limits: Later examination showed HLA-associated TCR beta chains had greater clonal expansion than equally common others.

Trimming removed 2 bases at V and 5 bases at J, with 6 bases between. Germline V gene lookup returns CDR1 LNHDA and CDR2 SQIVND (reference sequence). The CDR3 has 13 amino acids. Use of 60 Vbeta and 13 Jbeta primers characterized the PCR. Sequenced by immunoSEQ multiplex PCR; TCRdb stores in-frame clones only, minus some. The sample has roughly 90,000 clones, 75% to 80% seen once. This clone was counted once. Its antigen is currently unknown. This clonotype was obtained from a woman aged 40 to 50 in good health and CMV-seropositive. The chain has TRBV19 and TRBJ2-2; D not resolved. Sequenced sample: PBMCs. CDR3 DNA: TGTGCCAGTAGTATACAGGTGACCGGGGAGCTGTTTTTT. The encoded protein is CASSIQVTGELFF.